The subject of this entry is one TCR beta chain. From germline, CDR1 is SGHNT and CDR2 YENEEA. V lost 4 bases to trimming and J lost 5 bases, with 8 bases between them. The CDR3 runs to 12 residues. The sample is drawn from a study of long-term antiretroviral therapy in people with HIV. Across the whole study: A decade or so separates the oldest specimens from the later 2015 immediate-ART recommendation.

Samples were assayed with immunoSEQ v3.0 at survey level. What sequencing targeted per sample was about 35,000-55,000 T-cell genomes. Produced via immunoSEQ multiplex PCR; TCRdb's table is partial and in-frame only. The sample consists of some 20,000 clones, about four fifths of them appearing once. V and J are TRBV11-3 and TRBJ1-1, with D perhaps matching TRBD1 (6 bases). The sample was unsorted PBMCs, taken 2.4 to 2.5 years after starting antiretroviral therapy. The origin of this receptor is a man aged 40-55 years with HIV. CDR3 residues: CASSSGVTEAFF. CDR3 bases: TGTGCCAGCAGCTCAGGGGTAACTGAAGCTTTCTTT.